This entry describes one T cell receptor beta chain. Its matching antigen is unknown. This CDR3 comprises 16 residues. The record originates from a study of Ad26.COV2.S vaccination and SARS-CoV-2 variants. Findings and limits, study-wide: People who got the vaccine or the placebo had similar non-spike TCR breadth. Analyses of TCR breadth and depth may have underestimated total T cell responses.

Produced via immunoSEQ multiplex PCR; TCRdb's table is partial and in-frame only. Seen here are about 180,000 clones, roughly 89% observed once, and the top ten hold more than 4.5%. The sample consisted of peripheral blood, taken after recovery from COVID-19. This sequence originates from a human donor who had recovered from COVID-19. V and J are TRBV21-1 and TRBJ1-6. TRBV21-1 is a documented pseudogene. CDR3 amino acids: CASSSYKGRGNSPLHF. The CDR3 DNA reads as TGTGCCAGCAGCTCCTATAAAGGGAGGGGGAATTCACCCCTCCACTTT.